These 15 T cell receptor beta chains originate from one sample sequenced in a study of cytomegalovirus exposure and HLA in healthy donors. 13 Jbeta primers and 60 Vbeta primers were used for the PCR. Clones were read by immunoSEQ multiplex PCR, and TCRdb kept only the in-frame ones, dropping some. The sample yields approximately 130,000 clones, roughly 71% seen once. The sample taken for sequencing was PBMCs. The receptors here all came from a woman aged 40 to 50 in good health and CMV-seropositive.

This clone turned up a few times. J is TRBJ2-7 and V is TRBV5-1, with 8 nucleotides matching TRBD1. CDR3 length equals 13 residues. Germline V gives CDR1 SGHRS, CDR2 YFSETQ. V trimming: 7 bases; J trimming: 3 bases; junction bases outside the gene matches: 6. Here the CDR3 DNA reads TGCGCCAGCGCCCGGACAGGGAGCTACGAGCAGTACTTC. This sequence encodes CASARTGSYEQYF.

The chain joins TRBV28 to TRBJ1-2; D gene ambiguous. CDR3 size: 11 residues. Trimming pared 5 bases from V and 7 bases from J, leaving 8 bases between. Germline V gene lookup returns CDR1 MDHEN and CDR2 SYDVKM. The chain's CDR3 is CASSLSFGYTF. CDR3 in DNA: TGTGCCAGCAGTCTCAGTTTTGGCTACACCTTC.

This chain connects TRBV6-5 to TRBJ1-1; no clear D gene. Germline V gives CDR1 MNHEY, CDR2 SVGAGI. The CDR3 spans 14 residues. With 2 bases removed from V and 3 bases from J, the gap between germline ends came to 10 bases. The CDR3: CASSYGGRDTEAFF. In nucleotides, the CDR3 is TGTGCCAGCAGTTACGGAGGGAGGGACACTGAAGCTTTCTTT.

The rearrangement uses TRBV7-2 and TRBJ2-2; no firm D call. V was trimmed by 1 base and J by 1 base, leaving 7 bases between them. Germline CDR1 and CDR2: SGHTA and FQGNSA. The CDR3 consists of 15 residues. The CDR3 DNA follows: TGTGCCAGCAGCTTAGAGATCAGGAACACCGGGGAGCTGTTTTTT. Protein sequence: CASSLEIRNTGELFF. Full variable domain (missing parts from reference TRBV7-2 and TRBJ2-2): GAGVSQSPSNKVTEKGKDVELRCDPISGHTALYWYRQSLGQGLEFLIYFQGNSAPDKSGLPSDRFSAERTGGSVSTLTIQRTQQEDSAVYLCASSLEIRNTGELFFGEGSRLTVL.

CDR3: CASSLTGTAGANVLTF. CDR3 nucleotide sequence: TGTGCCAGCAGCTTAACAGGGACGGCCGGGGCCAACGTCCTGACTTTC. The V gene is TRBV7-2, the J gene TRBJ2-6; a weak D match, TRBD1 (6 bases). V lost 2 bases, J lost 4 bases, and 12 bases lay in between. Germline V gene lookup returns CDR1 SGHTA and CDR2 FQGNSA. The CDR3 is 16 residues long.

This clone appeared a few times. The chain has TRBV28 and TRBJ2-7; D gene uncertain. The CDR3 runs to 12 residues. The ends were cut back, 3 bases at V and 0 bases at J, with 3 bases in the middle. Germline V CDR1 and CDR2: MDHEN, SYDVKM. This CDR3 reads CASSFSSYEQYF. DNA for the CDR3: TGTGCCAGCAGTTTTAGCTCCTACGAGCAGTACTTC.

This chain connects TRBV4-1 to TRBJ1-5, with a possible D match to TRBD1 (5 bases). V was pared by 4 bases and J by 6 bases, with 16 bases between. The CDR3 is made up of 15 amino acids. CDR1 is MGHRA and CDR2 is YSYEKL in the germline V gene. This chain's CDR3 is CASSLYGGEGQPQHF. As DNA, the CDR3 is TGCGCCAGCAGCCTCTACGGGGGGGAAGGTCAGCCCCAGCATTTT.

The gene calls are TRBV19 and TRBJ2-2; weak D call: TRBD1 (5 bases). V lost 7 bases and J 0 bases, leaving 12 bases between the germline ends. Germline V gene lookup returns CDR1 LNHDA and CDR2 SQIVND (reference sequence). The CDR3 sequence is 15 residues long. CDR3 nucleotides: TGTGCCAGTATTCAGGGCTACCCGAACACCGGGGAGCTGTTTTTT. Translated: CASIQGYPNTGELFF.

Only a few counts were recorded for this clone. The chain is built from TRBV6-5 and TRBJ1-5; D may be TRBD1 (5 bases). CDR3 length equals 14 residues. V was clipped by 5 bases and J by 7 bases, with 15 bases between them. In germline, CDR1 is MNHEY, CDR2 SVGAGI. Here the CDR3 reads CASSPTEGRQPQHF. As DNA, the CDR3 is TGTGCCAGCAGTCCGACAGAAGGACGACAGCCCCAGCATTTT.

The V call is TRBV5-1, the J call TRBJ2-3, with 10 bases aligning to TRBD2. This CDR3 has 15 residues. V was pared by 4 bases and J by 6 bases, with 8 bases of the junction left unmatched. Germline V lookup: CDR1 SGHRS, CDR2 YFSETQ. Written as DNA, the CDR3 is TGCGCCAGCAGCGTACTAGCGGGGCCTCTGGATACGCAGTATTTT. Translated, it gives CASSVLAGPLDTQYF. Full variable domain (remainder filled in from reference TRBV5-1 and TRBJ2-3): KAGVTQTPRYLIKTRGQQVTLSCSPISGHRSVSWYQQTPGQGLQFLFEYFSETQRNKGNFPGRFSGRQFSNSRSEMNVSTLELGDSALYLCASSVLAGPLDTQYFGPGTRLTVL.

This clone appeared a single time. The junction and the germline gene differ at one end; a read error may be behind it. The chain has TRBV19 and TRBJ1-1, with a possible D match to TRBD1 (6 bases). Germline-derived CDR1 and CDR2 are LNHDA and SQIVND (reference sequence). The CDR3 covers 12 residues. CDR3 sequence reads: CASSMGAVAALF. In DNA, the CDR3 is TGTGCCAGTAGTATGGGGGCCGTGGCCGCTCTCTTT.

The rearrangement uses TRBV30 and TRBJ1-6; tentatively, D is TRBD1 (5 bases). The CDR3 has 20 amino acids. V was shortened by 0 bases and J by 0 bases, with 21 bases between the two germline ends. From germline, CDR1 is GTSNPN and CDR2 SVGIG (reference sequence). CDR3 DNA: TGTGCCTGGAGTGTACCTCTGACCGGGACTTCCAGCTCCTATAATTCACCCCTCCACTTT. Amino acids: CAWSVPLTGTSSSYNSPLHF.

The chain has TRBV12-5 and TRBJ2-1; D might be TRBD2 (6 bases). The CDR3 spans 16 residues. Looked up from germline, CDR1 is LGHNT and CDR2 is FRNRAP. V was shortened by 0 bases and J by 6 bases, with 15 bases between the two germline ends. The CDR3 here is CASGLVLGGGGNEQFF. Here the CDR3 DNA reads TGTGCTAGTGGTTTGGTACTGGGGGGAGGTGGCAATGAGCAGTTCTTC.

The chain links TRBV16 to TRBJ1-2; D uncertain. The CDR3 extends over 11 amino acids. Trimming took off 0 bases at V and 8 bases at J, with 4 bases between the two ends. Germline V gene lookup returns CDR1 KGHSY and CDR2 FQNENV. The CDR3 sequence is CASSQSQGYTF. CDR3 sequence (DNA): TGTGCCAGCAGCCAATCTCAAGGCTACACCTTC.

This chain joins TRBV7-2 and TRBJ2-7; TRBD2 matches at 10 bases. The CDR3 consists of 18 residues. J was trimmed by 0 bases and V by 2 bases; bases with no gene match: 10. Germline CDR1 is SGHTA and CDR2 is FQGNSA. In DNA form, the CDR3 reads TGTGCCAGCAGCTTATACCCGGGGACTAGCGCAAGCTCCTACGAGCAGTACTTC. This translates into CASSLYPGTSASSYEQYF.